This T cell receptor (beta chain) was sequenced in a study of tumor-infiltrating lymphocytes in primary liver carcinoma. The study, taken as a whole, reports: Merely about 8-25% of top clones occurred in all five tumor regions.

From roughly 0.45 ug total RNA, TCR beta cDNA was generated with a primer in the constant region. Three nested multiplex PCR rounds, a slightly modified ARM-PCR method, built the TCR beta libraries. Researchers ran the first two PCR rounds for 9 to 10 cycles each with TRBV1-TRBV30 forward primers and a C-beta reverse primer. Each CDR3 protein gets one entry after TCRdb re-called the multiplex PCR reads with MiXCR. In the table there are approximately 190,000 distinct CDR3 sequences, around 85% of which are singletons. Germline-derived CDR1 and CDR2 are SQVTM and ANQGSEA. The CDR3 has 11 residues. From 20-30 mg of unsorted bulk tissue, DNA and RNA were co-extracted together. Each tumor specimen held more than 75% viable tumor cells. A word on this clonotype: The antigen is unknown. The junction does not match germline at one end; this may be a read error.

The TCR was taken from a man between 40 and 49 years old with primary liver carcinoma and hepatitis B virus infection. The chain combines TRBV29-1 with TRBJ1-3; the D is unclear. Sequenced: tumor tissue from primary liver carcinoma. Here the CDR3 DNA reads TGCTGCGTACGCTCTGGAAACACCATATATTTT. Amino acids: CCVRSGNTIYF.